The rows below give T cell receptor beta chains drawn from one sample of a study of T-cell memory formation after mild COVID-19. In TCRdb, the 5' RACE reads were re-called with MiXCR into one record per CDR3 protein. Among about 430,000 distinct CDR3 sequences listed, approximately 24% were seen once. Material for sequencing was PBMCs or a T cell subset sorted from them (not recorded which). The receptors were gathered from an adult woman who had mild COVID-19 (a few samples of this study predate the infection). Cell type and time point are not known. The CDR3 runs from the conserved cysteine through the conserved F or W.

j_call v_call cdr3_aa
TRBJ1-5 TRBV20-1 CSAGTTVQPQHF
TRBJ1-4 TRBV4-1 CASSQDGGVSTNEKLFF
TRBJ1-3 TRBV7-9 CASSSRSGGPGNTIYF
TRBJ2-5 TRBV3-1 CASSPRQGMETQYF
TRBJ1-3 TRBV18 CASSPATGGNGNTIYF
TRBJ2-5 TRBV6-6 CASSDGQLLWTQYF
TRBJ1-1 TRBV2 CASSPPGQGGPNTEAFF
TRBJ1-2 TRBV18 CASSPPSSGREVRGYTF
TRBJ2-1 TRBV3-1 CASSQDPGPSYNEQFF
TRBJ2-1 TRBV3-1 CASSQTSRPSSYNEQFF
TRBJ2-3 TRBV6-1 CASSTTPSTDTQYF
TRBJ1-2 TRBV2 CASSNDAGYTF
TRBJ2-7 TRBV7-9 CASSPDGGIYEQYF
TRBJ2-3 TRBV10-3 CAISEEAGVLADTQYF
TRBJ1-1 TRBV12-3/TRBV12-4 CASRPGTMNTEAFF
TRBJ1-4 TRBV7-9 CASSLAGGEATNEKLFF
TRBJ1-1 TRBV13 CASSSADRARVTEAFF
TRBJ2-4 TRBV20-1 CSAVDLAKNIQYF
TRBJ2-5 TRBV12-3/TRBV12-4 CASSLLYGVSTKETQYF
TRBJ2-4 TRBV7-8 CASSRGLREAKNIQYF
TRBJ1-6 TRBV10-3 CATEGYNSPLHF
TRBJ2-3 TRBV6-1 CASSEVRVLTDTQYF
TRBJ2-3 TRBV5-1 CASRYQGSTDTQYF
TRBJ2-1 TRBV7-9 CASRPRTSGGPSYNEQFF
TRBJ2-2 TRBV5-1 CASSLRTQNTGELFF
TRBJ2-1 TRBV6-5 CASTSTSGRNEQFF
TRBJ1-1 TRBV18 CASSTLGGTEAFF
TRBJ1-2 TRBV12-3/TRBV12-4 CASSFGRAYGYTF
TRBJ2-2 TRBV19 CASSIGSGRYTGELFF
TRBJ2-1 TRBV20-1 CSARDHQFSYNEQFF
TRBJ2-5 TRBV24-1 CATSDSGLAGAKETQYF
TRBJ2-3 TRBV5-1 CASSYQQGGTDTQYF
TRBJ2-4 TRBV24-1 CATSDGAQNIQYF
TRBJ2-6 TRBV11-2 CASSPAMGALNVLTF
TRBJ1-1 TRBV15 CATSRYQAVGEAYF
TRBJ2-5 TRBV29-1 CSVVGNQETQYF
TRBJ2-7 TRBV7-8 CASSWGGETYEQYF
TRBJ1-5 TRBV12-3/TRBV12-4 CASSPPNREGQPQHF
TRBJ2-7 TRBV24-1 CATSVSDTFYEQYF
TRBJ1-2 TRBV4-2 CASSQLRGDRSNYGYTF
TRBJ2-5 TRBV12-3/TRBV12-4 CASSPTGRGGVETQYF
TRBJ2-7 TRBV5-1 CASSGHPQGIYEQYF
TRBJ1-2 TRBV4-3 CASSQGQFNYGYTF
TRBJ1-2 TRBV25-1 CASKQGYGYTF
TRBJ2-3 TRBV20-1 CSVLYRTGDTQYF
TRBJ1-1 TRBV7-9 CASSLALGQADAEAFF